This T cell receptor beta chain was sequenced for a study of radiation and T cells in renal cell carcinoma. In the study overall: Nephrectomy followed 15 Gy stereotactic body radiation by 4 weeks.

Regarding time point: baseline pretreatment blood. Treatment indicated: 15 Gy SBRT to primary tumor, nephrectomy 4 weeks later. Radiation-treated patients gave blood at baseline, week 2 and week 4. This renal cell carcinoma was of the clear cell type. V was clipped by 6 bases and J by 4 bases, with 16 bases between them. CDR3 size: 14 residues. Germline V lookup: CDR1 KGHSH, CDR2 LQKENI. The repertoire was sequenced with immunoSEQ multiplex PCR; TCRdb's copy has only in-frame clones and lacks some. The sample lists around 160,000 clones, about 88% seen once, with approximately 4% in the top ten. The J gene is TRBJ2-7, the V gene TRBV18, with D possibly matching TRBD2 (6 bases). This clonotype was obtained from a woman aged 65 to 85 with renal cell carcinoma. The sample consisted of blood, taken from a patient whose treatment included radiotherapy and nephrectomy. CDR3 loop: CASSLKEGKYEQYF. CDR3 coding DNA: TGTGCCAGCTCTCTCAAGGAGGGAAAGTACGAGCAGTACTTC.